A selection of T cell receptor beta chains follows, all from one sample in a study of tissue T cells after allogeneic stem cell transplantation. The repertoire was sequenced with immunoSEQ multiplex PCR; TCRdb's copy has only in-frame clones and lacks some. The sample contains around 4,300 clones, around 67% of which appear only once. The sample in question was left colon tissue, obtained at autopsy. All receptors come from a male donor older than 55 with lung cancer. Each CDR3 is given without its conserved first and last residue.

TRBV6-2/TRBV6-3	TRBJ2-6	ASSGGRPSGANVLT
TRBV28	TRBJ2-2	ASYRTGTSAGELF
TRBV4-1	TRBJ2-2	ASSGTGSTTNTGELF
TRBV11-3	TRBJ2-1	ASSLGGTHFGNEQF
TRBV3-1/TRBV3-2	TRBJ2-3	ASSQEEQGNTDTQY
TRBV19	TRBJ1-1	ASSIAQGANTEAF
TRBV29-1	TRBJ2-3	SVDMGPDTQY
TRBV11-2	TRBJ1-1	ASSLNDRTGAF
TRBV9	TRBJ2-1	ASSPDTSGGNEQF
TRBV11-3	TRBJ2-2	ASSPNGNLELF
TRBV30	TRBJ2-2	AWSVHGTGELF
TRBV5-5	TRBJ1-1	ASSLGPPEAEAF
TRBV3-1/TRBV3-2	TRBJ1-2	ASTPRGTKGYT
TRBV3-1/TRBV3-2	TRBJ1-6	ASSQDRAQLNSPLH
TRBV3-1/TRBV3-2	TRBJ1-1	ASSPGAYTEAF
TRBV7-9	TRBJ2-7	AYWVSGEQY
TRBV30	TRBJ2-7	AWSVGLAGVYEQY
TRBV6-6	TRBJ2-1	ASSYSHSGETNEQF
TRBV25-1	TRBJ2-6	ASSELGGRGSGANVLT
TRBV4-3	TRBJ2-1	ASSRSEGGLSYNEQF
TRBV7-2	TRBJ2-2	ASSLGSGSGELF
TRBV4-1	TRBJ1-6	ASSQDQGNNSPLH
TRBV5-1	TRBJ2-2	ASSTGLAGGTTGELF
TRBV7-9	TRBJ2-2	ASSLDTGELF
TRBV29-1	TRBJ2-1	SVEETTGTTSNEQF
TRBV27	TRBJ2-1	ASRKGQGTYNEQF
TRBV3-1/TRBV3-2	TRBJ1-1	ASSPRALGTEAF
TRBV5-4	TRBJ2-3	ASSLNTDTQY
TRBV3-1/TRBV3-2	TRBJ2-5	ASSLKETQY
TRBV11-3	TRBJ2-2	ASSLSLAGELF
TRBV3-1/TRBV3-2	TRBJ2-7	ASSQVSGGAEQY
TRBV5-1	TRBJ1-3	ASSRDPPSRSGNTIY
TRBV5-1	TRBJ2-3	ASSADRAKDTQY
TRBV12-2	TRBJ2-1	ASRAPGQGWDEQF
TRBV5-4	TRBJ2-7	ASSWGREGYEQY